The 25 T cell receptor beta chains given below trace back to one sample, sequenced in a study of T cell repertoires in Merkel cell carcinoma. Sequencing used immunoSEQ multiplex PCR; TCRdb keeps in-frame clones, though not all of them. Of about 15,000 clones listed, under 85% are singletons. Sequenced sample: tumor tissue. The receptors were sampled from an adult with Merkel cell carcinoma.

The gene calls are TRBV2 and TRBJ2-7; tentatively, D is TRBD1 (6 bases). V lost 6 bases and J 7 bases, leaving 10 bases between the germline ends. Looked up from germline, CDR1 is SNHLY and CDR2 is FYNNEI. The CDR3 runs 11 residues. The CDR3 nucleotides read TGTGCCAGCAGCTGGACAGTTGAGCAGTACTTC. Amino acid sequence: CASSWTVEQYF.

CDR3: CASSARTGSNYGYTF. The DNA for the CDR3 is TGTGCCAGCAGTGCGCGGACAGGATCCAACTATGGCTACACCTTC. The chain carries TRBV6-4 and TRBJ1-2; 7 nucleotides agree with TRBD1. CDR3 length: 15 amino acids. V gave up 4 bases and J gave up 2 bases; unmatched junction bases: 7. Per the germline V gene, CDR1 is MRHNA and CDR2 is SNTAGT.

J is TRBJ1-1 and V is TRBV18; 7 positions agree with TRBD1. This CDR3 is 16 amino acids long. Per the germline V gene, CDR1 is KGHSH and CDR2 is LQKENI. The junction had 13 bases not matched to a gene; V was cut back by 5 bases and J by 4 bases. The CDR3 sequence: CASSATGVIAGTEAFF. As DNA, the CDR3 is TGTGCCAGCTCAGCCACAGGGGTTATTGCCGGCACTGAAGCTTTCTTT.

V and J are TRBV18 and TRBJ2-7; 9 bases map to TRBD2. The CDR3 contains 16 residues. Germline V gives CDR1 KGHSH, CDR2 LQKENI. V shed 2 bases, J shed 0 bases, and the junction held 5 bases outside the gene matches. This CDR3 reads CASSPGRSGSSYEQYF. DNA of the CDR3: TGTGCCAGCTCACCAGGTCGTAGCGGGAGCTCCTACGAGCAGTACTTC.

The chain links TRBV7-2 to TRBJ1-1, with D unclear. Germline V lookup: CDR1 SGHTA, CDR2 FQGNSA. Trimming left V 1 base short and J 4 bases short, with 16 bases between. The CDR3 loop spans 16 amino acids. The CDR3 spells CASSLVGPVAGTEAFF. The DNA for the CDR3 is TGTGCCAGCAGCTTAGTCGGGCCGGTCGCGGGCACTGAAGCTTTCTTT.

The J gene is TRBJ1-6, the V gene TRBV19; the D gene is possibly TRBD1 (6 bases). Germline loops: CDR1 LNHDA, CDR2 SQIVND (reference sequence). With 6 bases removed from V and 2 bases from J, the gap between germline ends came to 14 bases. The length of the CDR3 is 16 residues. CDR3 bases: TGTGCCAGTAGGCGGGGGCGGTCTACCTATAATTCACCCCTCCACTTT. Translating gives CASRRGRSTYNSPLHF.

Here the CDR3 DNA reads TGTGCCAGCAGTACCCCACAGGGGTCGGGAGAGACCCAGTACTTC. Its translation is CASSTPQGSGETQYF. The chain has TRBV28 and TRBJ2-5, with 7 bases matching TRBD1. Germline values: CDR1 MDHEN, CDR2 SYDVKM. After removal of 5 bases from V and 4 bases from J, the junction contained 10 bases not matched to a gene. This CDR3 is 15 amino acids long.

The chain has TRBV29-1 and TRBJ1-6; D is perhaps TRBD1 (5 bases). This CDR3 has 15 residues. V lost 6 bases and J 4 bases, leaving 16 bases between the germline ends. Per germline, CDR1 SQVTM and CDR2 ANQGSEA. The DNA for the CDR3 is TGCAGCGTCGCGGGCTTAAAGGGGTATAATTCACCCCTCCACTTT. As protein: CSVAGLKGYNSPLHF.

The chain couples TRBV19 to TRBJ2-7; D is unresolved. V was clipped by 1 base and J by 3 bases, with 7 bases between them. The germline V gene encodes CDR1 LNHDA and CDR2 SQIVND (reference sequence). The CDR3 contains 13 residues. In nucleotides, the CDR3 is TGTGCCAGTAGTATAGCCCTTAACTACGAGCAGTACTTC. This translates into CASSIALNYEQYF.

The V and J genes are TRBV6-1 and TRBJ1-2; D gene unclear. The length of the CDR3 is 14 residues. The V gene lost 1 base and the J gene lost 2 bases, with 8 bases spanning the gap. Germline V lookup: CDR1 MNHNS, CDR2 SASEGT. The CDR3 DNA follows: TGTGCCAGCAGTGAAGGTGTCATCAACTATGGCTACACCTTC. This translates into CASSEGVINYGYTF.

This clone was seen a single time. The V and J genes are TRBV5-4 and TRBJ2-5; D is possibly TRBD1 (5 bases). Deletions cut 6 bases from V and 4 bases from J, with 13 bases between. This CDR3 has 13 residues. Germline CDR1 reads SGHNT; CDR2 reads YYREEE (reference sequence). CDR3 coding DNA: TGTGCCAGCAAAGTAGGGGCAGGAGAGACCCAGTACTTC. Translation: CASKVGAGETQYF.

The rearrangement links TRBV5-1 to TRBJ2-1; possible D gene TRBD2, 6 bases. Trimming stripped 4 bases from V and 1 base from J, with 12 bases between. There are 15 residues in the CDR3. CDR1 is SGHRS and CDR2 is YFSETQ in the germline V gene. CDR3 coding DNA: TGCGCCAGCAGCCGGGATGGAGGGTCCTACAATGAGCAGTTCTTC. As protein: CASSRDGGSYNEQFF.

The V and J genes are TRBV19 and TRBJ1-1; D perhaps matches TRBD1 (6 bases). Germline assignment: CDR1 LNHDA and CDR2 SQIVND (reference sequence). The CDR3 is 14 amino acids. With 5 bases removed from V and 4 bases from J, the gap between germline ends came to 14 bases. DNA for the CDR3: TGTGCCAGTAGTGATACAGGGAGGAGCACTGAAGCTTTCTTT. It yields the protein CASSDTGRSTEAFF.

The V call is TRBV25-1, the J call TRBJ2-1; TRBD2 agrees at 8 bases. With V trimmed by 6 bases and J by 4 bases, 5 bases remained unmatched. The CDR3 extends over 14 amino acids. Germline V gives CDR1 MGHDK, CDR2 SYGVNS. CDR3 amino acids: CASREAGAYNEQFF. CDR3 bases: TGTGCCAGCAGGGAAGCGGGGGCGTACAATGAGCAGTTCTTC. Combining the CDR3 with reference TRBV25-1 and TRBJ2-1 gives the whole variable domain EADIYQTPRYLVIGTGKKITLECSQTMGHDKMYWYQQDPGMELHLIHYSYGVNSTEKGDLSSESTVSRIRTEHFPLTLESARPSHTSQYLCASREAGAYNEQFFGPGTRLTVL.

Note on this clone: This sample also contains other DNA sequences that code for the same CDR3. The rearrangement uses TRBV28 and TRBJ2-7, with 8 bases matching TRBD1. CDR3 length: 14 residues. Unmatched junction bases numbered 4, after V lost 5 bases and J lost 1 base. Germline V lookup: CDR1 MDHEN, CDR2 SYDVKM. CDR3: CASSPGTGSYEQYF. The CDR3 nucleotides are TGTGCCAGCAGTCCCGGGACAGGATCCTACGAGCAGTACTTC.

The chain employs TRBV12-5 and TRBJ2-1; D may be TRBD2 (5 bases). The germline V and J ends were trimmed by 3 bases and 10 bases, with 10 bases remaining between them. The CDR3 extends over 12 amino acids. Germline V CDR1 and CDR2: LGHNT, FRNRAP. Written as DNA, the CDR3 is TGTGCTAGTGGTTTCGGCCGGGAAGAGCAGTTCTTC. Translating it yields CASGFGREEQFF.

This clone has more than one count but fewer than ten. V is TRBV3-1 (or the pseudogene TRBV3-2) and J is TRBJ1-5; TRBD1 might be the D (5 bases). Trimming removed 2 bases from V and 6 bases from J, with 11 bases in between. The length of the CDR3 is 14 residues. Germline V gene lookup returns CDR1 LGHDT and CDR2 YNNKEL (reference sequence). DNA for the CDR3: TGTGCCAGCAGCCAAACCAGGGATAGTCAGCCCCAGCATTTT. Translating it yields CASSQTRDSQPQHF.

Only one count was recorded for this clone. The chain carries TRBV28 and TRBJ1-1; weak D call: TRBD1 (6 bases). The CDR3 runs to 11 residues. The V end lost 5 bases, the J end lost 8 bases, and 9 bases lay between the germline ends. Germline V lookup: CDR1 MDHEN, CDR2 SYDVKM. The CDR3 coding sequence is TGTGCCAGCAGTAGGGGGAGGGAAGCTTTCTTT. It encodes CASSRGREAFF.

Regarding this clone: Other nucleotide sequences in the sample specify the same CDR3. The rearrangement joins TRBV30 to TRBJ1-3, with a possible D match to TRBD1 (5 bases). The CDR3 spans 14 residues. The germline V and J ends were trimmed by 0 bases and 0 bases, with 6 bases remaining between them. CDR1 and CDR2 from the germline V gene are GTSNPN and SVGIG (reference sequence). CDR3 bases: TGTGCCTGGAGTGTCGGGGGCTCTGGAAACACCATATATTTT. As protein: CAWSVGGSGNTIYF.

CDR3: CASSHGTSGIYEQYF. The DNA of the CDR3 is TGTGCCAGCAGCCACGGGACTAGCGGGATCTACGAGCAGTACTTC. The chain combines TRBV3-1 (or the pseudogene TRBV3-2) with TRBJ2-7; 13 bases are shared with TRBD2. CDR1 is LGHDT, CDR2 YNNKEL, per germline (reference sequence). J gave up 3 bases and V 3 bases, and 2 bases lay outside the gene matches. This CDR3 contains 15 residues.

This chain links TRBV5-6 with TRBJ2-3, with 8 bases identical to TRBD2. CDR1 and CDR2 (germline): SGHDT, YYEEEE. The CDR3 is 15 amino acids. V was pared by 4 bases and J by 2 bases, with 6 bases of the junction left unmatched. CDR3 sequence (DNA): TGTGCCAGCAGCCGAATAGCGGGGATCACAGATACGCAGTATTTT. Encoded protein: CASSRIAGITDTQYF.

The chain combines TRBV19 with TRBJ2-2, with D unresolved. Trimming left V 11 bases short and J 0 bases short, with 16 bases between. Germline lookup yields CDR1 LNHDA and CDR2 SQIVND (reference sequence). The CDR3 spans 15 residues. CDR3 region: CASSPSHANTGELFF. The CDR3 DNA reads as TGTGCCTCATCCCCCTCACACGCGAACACCGGGGAGCTGTTTTTT.

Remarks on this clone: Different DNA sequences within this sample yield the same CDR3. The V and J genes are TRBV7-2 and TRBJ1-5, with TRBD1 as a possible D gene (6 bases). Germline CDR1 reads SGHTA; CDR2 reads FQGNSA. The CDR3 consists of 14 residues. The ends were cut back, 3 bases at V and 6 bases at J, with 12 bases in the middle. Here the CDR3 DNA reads TGTGCCAGCAGCTTTCCAGGGGCGGGTCAGCCCCAGCATTTT. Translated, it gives CASSFPGAGQPQHF.

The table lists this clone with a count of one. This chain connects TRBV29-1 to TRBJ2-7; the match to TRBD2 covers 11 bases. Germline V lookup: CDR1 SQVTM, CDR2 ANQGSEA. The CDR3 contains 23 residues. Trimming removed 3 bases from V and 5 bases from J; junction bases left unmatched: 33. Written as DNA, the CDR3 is TGCAGCGTTGATGACGGAGGGACCGCTAGCGGGAGGTCCTACCGGGAGCTAGTGGACGAGCAGTACTTC. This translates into CSVDDGGTASGRSYRELVDEQYF.

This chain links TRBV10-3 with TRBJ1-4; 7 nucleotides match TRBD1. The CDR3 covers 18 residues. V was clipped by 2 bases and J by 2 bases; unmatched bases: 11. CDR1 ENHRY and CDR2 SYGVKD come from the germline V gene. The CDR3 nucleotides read TGTGCCATCAGTGAGCGACAGGGATTGGCCGGGACTAATGAAAAACTGTTTTTT. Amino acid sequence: CAISERQGLAGTNEKLFF.